One and the same sample provided the 21 T cell receptor beta chains below, sequenced in a study of T cells in Graves' hyperthyroidism and ophthalmopathy. Amplified TCR beta CDR3 regions derived from RNA transcripts. During a first-round RT-PCR of the TCR CDR3, the HTBI primer set was used. TCRdb called the multiplex PCR reads again in MiXCR, with one record for every CDR3 protein. This sample carries 600,000 to 800,000 distinct CDR3 sequences, 35% of them seen once, and the ten largest clones take less than 40%. The sample taken for sequencing was blood. The receptors were gathered from a woman between 35 and 50 years old with Graves' hyperthyroidism.

The table lists this clonotype with many counts. The rearrangement links TRBV29-1 to TRBJ1-5; no definite D call. The germline V gene has CDR1 SQVTM and CDR2 ANQGSEA. Trimming left V 6 bases short and J 11 bases short, with 14 bases between. The CDR3 is 11 residues long. The CDR3 bases are TGCAGCGTCCAGGAGGCCTCGGCCCAGCATTTT. Its protein is CSVQEASAQHF. Full variable domain (rest looked up from reference TRBV29-1 and TRBJ1-5): SAVISQKPSRDICQRGTSLTIQCQVDSQVTMMFWYRQQPGQSLTLIATANQGSEATYESGFVIDKFPISRPNLTFSTLTVSNMSPEDSSIYLCSVQEASAQHFGDGTRLSIL.

This clonotype occurred a few times. An end of the junction does not agree with germline; a read error may underlie this. The J gene is TRBJ2-2, the V gene TRBV19; TRBD2 agrees at 11 bases. The CDR3 has 16 residues. The germline gives CDR1 LNHDA, CDR2 SQIVND (reference sequence). The CDR3 reads CASSRLAGSNAGELFF. DNA for the CDR3: TGTGCCAGTAGTCGACTAGCGGGGTCGAACGCCGGGGAGCTGTTTTTT.

The rearrangement uses TRBV12-3 or TRBV12-4 and TRBJ2-3, with 9 bases matching TRBD2. The length of the CDR3 is 14 residues. Losses at the gene ends were 5 bases for V and 4 bases for J; bases not matched to a gene: 4. The CDR3 coding sequence is TGTGCCAGCAGTATGACTAGCGGATCAGATACGCAGTATTTT. This translates into CASSMTSGSDTQYF.

The V gene is TRBV5-6, the J gene TRBJ1-2; 9 bases match TRBD1. Germline loops: CDR1 SGHDT, CDR2 YYEEEE. The CDR3 has 10 amino acids. The V gene end was trimmed by 5 bases and the J gene end by 13 bases; junction bases not matched to a gene: 3. This CDR3 reads CASRVDRGTF. The CDR3 bases are TGTGCCAGCAGGGTGGACAGGGGCACCTTC. Complete variable domain (other parts from reference TRBV5-6 and TRBJ1-2): DAGVTQSPTHLIKTRGQQVTLRCSPKSGHDTVSWYQQALGQGPQFIFQYYEEEERQRGNFPDRFSGHQFPNYSSELNVNALLLGDSALYLCASRVDRGTFGSGTRLTVV.

A word on this clonotype: Just one base apart from a much larger clone, this may be a read error. The J gene is TRBJ1-1, the V gene TRBV24-1, with D perhaps matching TRBD1 (5 bases). Germline lookup yields CDR1 KGHDR and CDR2 SFDVKD. The CDR3 is 13 amino acids. The CDR3: CATQGRRNTEASF. CDR3 coding DNA: TGTGCCACCCAGGGACGGAGGAACACTGAAGCTTCCTTT.

The V gene is TRBV7-2, the J gene TRBJ2-7, with D unclear. Germline V gene lookup returns CDR1 SGHTA and CDR2 FQGNSA. V lost 7 bases and J lost 6, with 16 bases in between. The CDR3 loop spans 13 amino acids. The CDR3 is CASTGWLFPEQYF. For the CDR3, the DNA is TGTGCCAGCACCGGGTGGTTGTTTCCCGAGCAGTACTTC.

This clonotype was recorded only once. The V gene is TRBV6-2 or TRBV6-3, the J gene TRBJ2-7; D may be TRBD1 (6 bases). CDR1 and CDR2 (germline): MNHEY, SVGEGT. The CDR3 consists of 14 residues. Trimming took 0 bases from V and 5 from J, leaving 11 bases between them. The CDR3 nucleotides are TGTGCCAGCAGTTACTCGGACAGATTTAACGAGCAGTACTTC. Its translation: CASSYSDRFNEQYF.

This clonotype was detected a few times. V is TRBV20-1 and J is TRBJ1-5; the D gene is possibly TRBD1 (6 bases). The V end was cut by 3 bases, the J end by 4 bases, with 22 bases between. Germline V CDR1 and CDR2: DFQATT, SNEGSKA (reference sequence). The CDR3 sequence is 17 residues long. DNA for the CDR3: TGCAGTGCTAGCCCAACCCTGGACAGACGGGGAAATCAGCCCCAGCATTTT. Protein sequence: CSASPTLDRRGNQPQHF.

The rearrangement joins TRBV7-3 to TRBJ2-5, with 10 bases identical to TRBD2. The CDR3 length is 16 residues. The junction had 15 bases not matched to a gene; V was cut back by 5 bases and J by 9 bases. From germline, CDR1 is SGHTA and CDR2 FQGTGA. The CDR3 DNA follows: TGTGCCAGCAGCCAAGATGGAGGACTAGCGGTGCTTGCCCAGTACTTC. Amino acid sequence: CASSQDGGLAVLAQYF.

The chain joins TRBV5-1 to TRBJ2-2, with 8 bases aligning to TRBD1. The CDR3 loop spans 15 amino acids. The V gene end was trimmed by 4 bases and the J gene end by 5 bases; junction bases not matched to a gene: 7. Germline V CDR1 and CDR2: SGHRS, YFSETQ. This chain's CDR3 is CASSDDRGLTGELFF. The CDR3 nucleotides read TGCGCCAGCAGCGACGACAGGGGTTTGACCGGGGAGCTGTTTTTT.

Of note for this clonotype: This may be a read error: a much more frequent sequence differs by one nucleotide. This rearrangement joins TRBV7-2 to TRBJ2-5; TRBD2 agrees at 9 bases. Per the germline V gene, CDR1 is SGHTA and CDR2 is FQGNSA. This CDR3 spans 11 amino acids. For the CDR3, the DNA is TGTGTCAGCAGCTCGGGACTAGCTTCCTCTTTC. This sequence encodes CVSSSGLASSF.

V is TRBV29-1 and J is TRBJ2-3; D is perhaps TRBD1 or TRBD2 (5 bases each). CDR3 length equals 13 residues. Per the germline V gene, CDR1 is SQVTM and CDR2 is ANQGSEA. Trimming removed 7 bases at V and 6 bases at J, with 17 bases between. The CDR3 region has the DNA TGCAGCGGAACAGGAGCGGTGGTTGATACGCAGTATTTT. Its translation: CSGTGAVVDTQYF.

This clonotype was detected a few times. The chain joins TRBV11-3 to TRBJ1-2, with D possibly matching TRBD1 (6 bases). V lost 0 bases and J lost 2, with 10 bases in between. This CDR3 region has 15 residues. The germline CDR1 and CDR2 sequences are SGHNT and YENEEA. The CDR3, as DNA: TGTGCCAGCAGCTTAGATCAGGGGCGCAACTATGGCTACACCTTC. Its translation: CASSLDQGRNYGYTF.

V gene TRBV7-9 combines with J gene TRBJ2-5; D remains unclear. V was pared by 1 base and J by 2 bases, with 11 bases between. This CDR3 spans 15 amino acids. CDR1 SEHNR and CDR2 FQNEAQ come from the germline V gene (reference sequence). The CDR3 reads CASSLGYSDQETQYF. CDR3 coding DNA: TGTGCCAGCAGCTTAGGGTATTCAGATCAAGAGACCCAGTACTTC.

V usage is TRBV11-2 and J usage is TRBJ2-5, with D possibly TRBD1 on 6 matching bases. Per germline, CDR1 SGHAT and CDR2 FQNNGV. Trimming cost V 5 bases and J 4 bases, with 20 bases left between them. CDR3 size: 16 residues. CDR3 region: CASSRTASGAGETQYF. DNA of the CDR3: TGTGCCAGCAGCCGGACAGCCTCTGGGGCAGGAGAGACCCAGTACTTC.

At least ten counts were recorded for this clonotype. The V call is TRBV20-1, the J call TRBJ2-5; 7 bases fit TRBD1. The germline gives CDR1 DFQATT, CDR2 SNEGSKA (reference sequence). Losses at the gene ends were 5 bases for V and 5 bases for J; bases not matched to a gene: 8. This CDR3 is built from 13 residues. The CDR3 DNA reads as TGCAGTGCTGGCGGACAGGCTTCGGAGACCCAGTACTTC. This gives the protein CSAGGQASETQYF.

This clonotype was observed many times. The chain employs TRBV15 and TRBJ1-1; possible D gene TRBD1, 5 bases. This CDR3 is 12 amino acids long. V shed 4 bases and J shed 4 bases, with 7 bases lying between them. From germline, CDR1 is LNHNV and CDR2 YYDKDF (reference sequence). CDR3 DNA: TGTGCCACCAGCACAACAGGCACTGAAGCTTTCTTT. It specifies CATSTTGTEAFF.

This clonotype was counted ten times or more. The genes are TRBV19 and TRBJ1-1; D is perhaps TRBD1 (5 bases). V was cut by 5 bases and J by 1 base, with 14 bases left in between. CDR3 length: 15 amino acids. Germline CDR1 and CDR2: LNHDA and SQIVND (reference sequence). The CDR3 region has the DNA TGTGCCAGTAGTCCGCGACAGAACTCGAACACTGAAGCTTTCTTT. It codes for CASSPRQNSNTEAFF.

At least ten counts were recorded for this clonotype. This rearrangement joins TRBV7-9 to TRBJ1-2; TRBD1 might be the D (6 bases). Germline CDR1 and CDR2: SEHNR and FQNEAQ (reference sequence). CDR3 length: 12 amino acids. Between the trimmed V and J ends, which lost 6 bases and 13 bases, there was a span of 18 bases. The CDR3 is CASRGGGGAPTF. The CDR3 DNA reads TGTGCCAGCAGAGGAGGGGGGGGAGCCCCCACCTTC.

This clonotype appeared many times. The chain couples TRBV2 to TRBJ2-2; D gene ambiguous. The CDR3 covers 15 residues. CDR1 SNHLY and CDR2 FYNNEI come from the germline V gene. Deletions cut 6 bases from V and 6 bases from J, with 17 bases between. The CDR3 DNA is TGTGCCAGCAGAAGCGAGCGAACCAAGCCCGGGGAGCTGTTTTTT. Translating gives CASRSERTKPGELFF.

Many counts were recorded for this clonotype. The chain is built from TRBV25-1 and TRBJ1-6; 7 bases are shared with TRBD1. This CDR3 has 15 residues. The V gene end was trimmed by 4 bases and the J gene end by 3 bases; junction bases not matched to a gene: 3. CDR1 is MGHDK, CDR2 SYGVNS, per germline. In DNA form, the CDR3 reads TGTGCCAGCAGTGCACCAGGGGGCTATAATTCACCCCTCCACTTT. This encodes CASSAPGGYNSPLHF.